The 27 T cell receptor beta chains in this list originate from one sample, sequenced in a study of spatial heterogeneity in lung cancer. Broader study findings: Mutation counts in tumors were tracked by counts of expanded intratumoral alpha and beta TCRs.

TCRdb called the 5' RACE reads again in MiXCR, with one record for every CDR3 protein. This table has about 8,400 distinct CDR3 sequences, approximately 5.1% appearing once. This sample's time point: sample taken at primary tumor resection. No antigen is known for these receptors. This specimen consisted of lung tumor tissue, obtained at surgery. The receptors here all came from a female donor with early-stage non-small cell lung cancer.

This clonotype appeared a few times. V usage is TRBV12-3 or TRBV12-4 and J usage is TRBJ2-6; D not certain. The length of the CDR3 is 17 residues. V gave up 1 base and J gave up 0 bases, with 10 bases separating them. DNA of the CDR3: TGTGCCAGCAGTTTAGGAGGCCCAAGCTCTGGGGCCAACGTCCTGACTTTC. It is translated as CASSLGGPSSGANVLTF.

This clonotype was detected many times. The germline gene is not matched at one end of the junction; a read error may be the cause. This rearrangement joins TRBV7-7 to TRBJ2-3; 8 bases align to TRBD2. This CDR3 has 16 amino acids. Germline CDR1 is SSHAT and CDR2 is FNYEAQ (reference sequence). CDR3 nucleotides: TGTGCTAGCAGCTTCGGGTCGGGAGGGCCGTCAGATACGCAGTATTTT. Amino acid sequence: CASSFGSGGPSDTQYF.

This clonotype showed up many times. The chain couples TRBV7-3 to TRBJ2-2; no definite D call. The germline V gene has CDR1 SGHTA and CDR2 FQGTGA. The CDR3 spans 14 residues. Trimming took off 6 bases at V and 2 bases at J, with 10 bases between the two ends. The CDR3 sequence is CASRYSKNTGELFF. The DNA for the CDR3 is TGTGCCAGCAGATACAGTAAAAACACCGGGGAGCTGTTTTTT.

This clonotype was detected many times. V and J are TRBV7-2 and TRBJ1-2, with D unresolved. V lost 5 bases and J 1 base, leaving 20 bases between the germline ends. The CDR3 loop spans 17 amino acids. Germline V gene sequence: CDR1 SGHTA, CDR2 FQGNSA. The CDR3 DNA reads as TGTGCCAGCAGCCCACGTCCAAACCCGACGGATAACTATGGCTACACCTTC. Residues: CASSPRPNPTDNYGYTF.

This clonotype was counted many times. V and J are TRBV7-2 and TRBJ2-3, with no clear D. Per the germline V gene, CDR1 is SGHTA and CDR2 is FQGNSA. The V gene lost 4 bases and the J gene lost 1 base, with 12 bases spanning the gap. The CDR3 sequence is 15 residues long. The CDR3 protein is CASSSEVWGTDTQYF. CDR3 nucleotide sequence: TGTGCCAGCAGCTCAGAAGTTTGGGGCACAGATACGCAGTATTTT.

Many counts were recorded for this clonotype. The genes are TRBV27 and TRBJ2-1, with D uncertain. This CDR3 is built from 17 residues. The germline V and J ends were trimmed by 7 bases and 6 bases, with 25 bases remaining between them. Germline assignment: CDR1 MNHEY and CDR2 SMNVEV (reference sequence). The CDR3 nucleotides read TGTGCCAGCAACCCGACTTCGGGCCTCCGATTAATCAATGAGCAGTTCTTC. Amino acid sequence: CASNPTSGLRLINEQFF.

This clonotype was observed at least ten times. This CDR3 reads CATSDPTGFDEQFF. CDR3 DNA: TGTGCCACCAGTGACCCGACAGGGTTCGATGAGCAGTTCTTC. The chain joins TRBV24-1 to TRBJ2-1; 7 bases map to TRBD1. The CDR3 is made up of 14 amino acids. Germline V CDR1 and CDR2: KGHDR, SFDVKD. The ends lost 4 bases at V and 8 bases at J; junction bases unmatched: 7.

This clonotype was counted many times. The CDR3 sequence is CASSPTGVGYNEQFF. As DNA, the CDR3 is TGTGCCAGCAGCCCAACAGGGGTGGGCTACAATGAGCAGTTCTTC. The genes are TRBV11-3 and TRBJ2-1, with 7 bases lining up with TRBD1. The germline V gene encodes CDR1 SGHNT and CDR2 YENEEA. Trimming took 5 bases from V and 3 from J; bases not matched to a gene: 7. The CDR3 covers 15 residues.

This clonotype appeared a few times. At one end, the junction sequence differs from germline, possibly due to a read error. The chain carries TRBV6-1 and TRBJ1-2; no definite D call. The germline V gene has CDR1 MNHNS and CDR2 SASEGT. This CDR3 has 13 amino acids. CDR3 in DNA: TGTGCCAGCAGTGAAGCTATGAGATATGGCTACAACTTC. This encodes CASSEAMRYGYNF.

This clonotype appeared many times. The CDR3: CASSEGGVSGNTIYF. The CDR3 DNA reads as TGTGCCAGCAGTGAAGGAGGGGTCTCTGGAAACACCATATATTTT. The V call is TRBV25-1, the J call TRBJ1-3, with TRBD1 as a possible D gene (5 bases). The CDR3 extends over 15 amino acids. Trimming stripped 2 bases from V and 0 bases from J, with 8 bases between. The germline CDR1 and CDR2 sequences are MGHDK and SYGVNS.

This clonotype was recorded at least ten times. V and J are TRBV11-2 and TRBJ2-1; 7 bases agree with TRBD2. V lost 2 bases and J lost 7; bases outside the gene matches: 5. The CDR3 length is 14 residues. Germline lookup yields CDR1 SGHAT and CDR2 FQNNGV. The CDR3 reads CASSLTGEGNEQFF. The DNA of the CDR3 is TGTGCCAGCAGCTTAACGGGGGAGGGAAATGAGCAGTTCTTC.

This clonotype was picked up many times. V gene TRBV2 combines with J gene TRBJ1-4; D perhaps matches TRBD1 (6 bases). CDR1 and CDR2 from the germline V gene are SNHLY and FYNNEI. The CDR3 loop spans 14 amino acids. The ends were cut back, 6 bases at V and 7 bases at J, with 15 bases in the middle. CDR3 sequence reads: CASSGTIYSEKLFF. In DNA form, the CDR3 reads TGTGCCAGCAGCGGGACAATCTACAGTGAAAAACTGTTTTTT.

By proportion, this clonotype is medium-sized. The chain is built from TRBV20-1 and TRBJ2-1, with a weak D call TRBD2 (6 bases). V lost 8 bases and J 4 bases, leaving 12 bases between the germline ends. The CDR3 sequence is 12 residues long. Germline values: CDR1 DFQATT, CDR2 SNEGSKA (reference sequence). CDR3 amino acids: CSSEGAYNEQFF. The CDR3 nucleotides read TGCAGTTCGGAGGGTGCATACAATGAGCAGTTCTTC.

This clonotype has at least ten counts. The chain uses TRBV7-2 and TRBJ2-5; 7 bases line up with TRBD1. V gave up 4 bases and J gave up 2 bases; unmatched junction bases: 4. Germline V CDR1 and CDR2: SGHTA, FQGNSA. This CDR3 is 14 amino acids long. CDR3 sequence reads: CASSSTGYQETQYF. CDR3 bases: TGTGCCAGCAGCTCGACAGGGTATCAAGAGACCCAGTACTTC.

This clonotype was recorded at least ten times. The V call is TRBV12-3 or TRBV12-4, the J call TRBJ1-4; D gene unclear. The V end lost 3 bases, the J end lost 5 bases, and 13 bases lay between the germline ends. The CDR3 is made up of 15 amino acids. CDR3 protein: CASSLASSGNEKLFF. Here the CDR3 DNA reads TGTGCCAGCAGTTTGGCCTCCTCCGGGAATGAAAAACTGTTTTTT.

This clonotype occurred many times. The J gene is TRBJ2-3, the V gene TRBV28, with no clear D. In germline, CDR1 is MDHEN, CDR2 SYDVKM. V was trimmed by 6 bases and J by 6 bases, leaving 13 bases between them. The CDR3 covers 13 residues. This chain's CDR3 is CASRVSGVDTQYF. The DNA of the CDR3 is TGTGCCAGCAGGGTCTCTGGGGTGGATACGCAGTATTTT. Complete variable domain (other parts from reference TRBV28 and TRBJ2-3): DVKVTQSSRYLVKRTGEKVFLECVQDMDHENMFWYRQDPGLGLRLIYFSYDVKMKEKGDIPEGYSVSREKKERFSLILESASTNQTSMYLCASRVSGVDTQYFGPGTRLTVL.

This clonotype showed up many times. The V call is TRBV4-2, the J call TRBJ2-1; D unresolved. CDR3 length: 17 amino acids. Germline assignment: CDR1 LGHNA and CDR2 YNFKEQ. Trimming shortened V by 0 bases and J by 4 bases, and 16 bases separated the two germline ends. The CDR3, as DNA: TGTGCCAGCAGCCAAGATCGAGACCCTAGTGGGTACAATGAGCAGTTCTTC. Residues: CASSQDRDPSGYNEQFF.

The rearrangement links TRBV10-3 to TRBJ2-7; D gene ambiguous. V was trimmed by 8 bases and J by 2 bases, leaving 13 bases between them. The CDR3 is made up of 13 amino acids. Germline V gives CDR1 ENHRY, CDR2 SYGVKD. This chain's CDR3 is CAIGWAGTYEQYF. The CDR3 nucleotides read TGTGCCATCGGCTGGGCCGGTACCTACGAGCAGTACTTC.

Many counts were recorded for this clonotype. The rearrangement joins TRBV3-1 to TRBJ2-1, with 8 bases fitting TRBD1. Germline loops: CDR1 LGHDT, CDR2 YNNKEL (reference sequence). This CDR3 is built from 15 residues. Trimming cost V 4 bases and J 7 bases; bases outside gene matches: 9. The CDR3 coding sequence is TGTGCCAGCAGCCGGGGGACAGGAAATCCGAATGAGCAGTTCTTC. Its protein product is CASSRGTGNPNEQFF.

This sequence joins TRBV3-1 and TRBJ2-1; no reliable D call. Trimming took 0 bases from V and 6 from J, leaving 12 bases between them. CDR3 size: 15 residues. Germline CDR1 is LGHDT and CDR2 is YNNKEL (reference sequence). CDR3 sequence: CASSQEIAFPNEQFF. The DNA of the CDR3 is TGTGCCAGCAGCCAAGAGATCGCTTTCCCCAATGAGCAGTTCTTC.

By sample share, this clonotype is medium-sized (0.01 to 0.1%). The J gene is TRBJ2-2, the V gene TRBV3-1; 7 nucleotides match TRBD2. The CDR3 has 14 residues. Germline assignment: CDR1 LGHDT and CDR2 YNNKEL (reference sequence). With 8 bases clipped from V and 0 bases from J, the junction kept 3 bases outside the gene matches. The CDR3: CASRDYANTGELFF. The CDR3 DNA sequence: TGTGCCAGCCGGGACTACGCGAACACCGGGGAGCTGTTTTTT.

This clonotype rates as medium-sized (0.01 to 0.1%). This chain connects TRBV5-1 to TRBJ2-5; a weak D match, TRBD1 (5 bases). Germline V lookup: CDR1 SGHRS, CDR2 YFSETQ. CDR3 length: 14 residues. Trimming took 0 bases from V and 5 from J, leaving 11 bases between them. The CDR3 coding sequence is TGCGCCAGCAGCTTGGAGGGTCAGGGCGAGACCCAGTACTTC. Translating it yields CASSLEGQGETQYF.

This clonotype was observed at least ten times. V is TRBV9 and J is TRBJ2-1; D gene uncertain. Germline CDR1 is SGDLS and CDR2 is YYNGEE. Trimming stripped 4 bases from V and 0 bases from J, with 8 bases between. The CDR3 contains 14 residues. The CDR3 here is CASSYQSSYNEQFF. CDR3 in DNA: TGTGCCAGCAGCTATCAGAGCTCCTACAATGAGCAGTTCTTC.

Many counts were recorded for this clonotype. J is TRBJ2-3 and V is TRBV20-1; 9 bases are a match to TRBD2. The V segment lost 1 base and the J segment 1 base; nucleotides outside the gene matches: 6. The CDR3 has 16 residues. The germline V gene encodes CDR1 DFQATT and CDR2 SNEGSKA (reference sequence). CDR3 sequence (DNA): TGCAGTGCTAGAGCCCCTTTAGCGGGAGGCACAGATACGCAGTATTTT. Translation: CSARAPLAGGTDTQYF.

This clonotype is medium-sized (0.01 to 0.1%) by share. The chain employs TRBV18 and TRBJ2-5, with D uncertain. V was pared by 6 bases and J by 1 base, with 3 bases between. This CDR3 spans 11 amino acids. The V gene's germline CDR1 is KGHSH and CDR2 LQKENI. CDR3 nucleotides: TGTGCCAGCTCCCTCCAAGAGACCCAGTACTTC. Amino acids: CASSLQETQYF.

To note about this clonotype: One junction end disagrees with the germline gene, perhaps due to a read error. The rearrangement joins TRBV20-1 to TRBJ1-2, with TRBD1 matching over 7 bases. The germline gives CDR1 DFQATT, CDR2 SNEGSKA (reference sequence). This CDR3 has 14 amino acids. The CDR3 region has the DNA TGCAGTGCCAATCTCCCAGGGGGTATTAAGGGCTACAACTTC. It codes for CSANLPGGIKGYNF.

Relative to its sample, this clonotype is medium-sized. The J gene is TRBJ2-1, the V gene TRBV7-3, with 14 positions matching TRBD2. The CDR3 consists of 19 residues. The germline CDR1 and CDR2 sequences are SGHTA and FQGTGA. With 2 bases clipped from V and 0 bases from J, the junction kept 6 bases outside the gene matches. CDR3 protein: CASSLLKGTSGSSYNEQFF. As DNA, the CDR3 is TGTGCCAGCAGCTTATTGAAGGGGACTAGCGGGAGCTCCTACAATGAGCAGTTCTTC.